Listed below are T cell receptor beta chains from one sample, sequenced in a study of shared clonotypes between healthy human individuals. TCRdb's table, derived via immunoSEQ multiplex PCR, lists solely in-frame clones and lacks some. Of over 700,000 clones listed, over 60% are singletons. Sequencing was performed on memory CD4+ T cells sorted from blood. The receptor set was obtained from a woman aged 25 to 39 in good health. CDR3s include the opening cysteine and the closing phenylalanine or tryptophan. A D gene is named only where the DNA matches it firmly. Size tells how often a clone was seen (once, few, many) or the class of an expanded clone, and some rows leave it out.

CDR3	DNA	D	J	size	V
CASSFGSAEDNEQFF	TGTGCCAGCAGCTTTGGTAGCGCGGAAGACAATGAGCAGTTCTTC	-	TRBJ2-1	few	TRBV12-1
CASTTQSSYEQYF	TGTGCCAGTACGACACAGAGCTCCTACGAGCAGTACTTC	-	TRBJ2-7	many	TRBV28
CASSPQRAAEETQYF	TGTGCCAGCAGTCCGCAACGAGCGGCCGAGGAGACCCAGTACTTC	-	TRBJ2-5	-	TRBV28
CASSLDREVGETQYF	TGTGCCAGCAGCTTGGACAGGGAAGTTGGAGAGACCCAGTACTTC	-	TRBJ2-5	-	TRBV5-4
CASSPGTGGLRVNEKLFF	TGTGCCAGCAGCCCAGGGACAGGGGGCTTGCGGGTAAATGAAAAACTGTTTTTT	TRBD1	TRBJ1-4	-	TRBV11-2
CASSTNGQVHEQYF	TGTGCCAGCAGTACCAACGGACAGGTCCACGAGCAGTACTTC	TRBD1	TRBJ2-7	-	TRBV28
CASSVQGAITEAFF	TGTGCCAGCAGCGTACAGGGGGCAATCACTGAAGCTTTCTTT	TRBD1	TRBJ1-1	-	TRBV7-9
CASSLGLAVNNEQFF	TGCGCCAGCAGCTTGGGACTAGCGGTAAACAATGAGCAGTTCTTC	TRBD2	TRBJ2-1	-	TRBV5-1
CASSHTRDRDSGNTIYF	TGCGCCAGCAGCCATACCAGGGACAGGGACTCTGGAAACACCATATATTTT	TRBD1	TRBJ1-3	once	TRBV4-1
CASSIYRDNYEQYF	TGTGCCAGCAGCATATACCGGGACAACTACGAGCAGTACTTC	-	TRBJ2-7	few	TRBV5-8
CASSKTRGPGELFF	TGTGCCAGTAGTAAGACAAGGGGCCCCGGGGAGCTGTTTTTT	-	TRBJ2-2	-	TRBV19
CASSPSGSMTGELFF	TGTGCCAGCTCACCGAGCGGGAGTATGACCGGGGAGCTGTTTTTT	TRBD2	TRBJ2-2	once	TRBV18
CASTTKQATNEKLFF	TGTGCCAGCACCACTAAACAAGCGACTAATGAAAAACTGTTTTTT	-	TRBJ1-4	once	TRBV5-4
CASSGFAEKLFF	TGTGCCAGCTCAGGGTTCGCTGAAAAACTGTTTTTT	-	TRBJ1-4	-	TRBV2
CASSLDEGSTFF	TGTGCCAGCAGCTTGGATGAAGGGAGTACTTTCTTT	-	TRBJ1-1	-	TRBV5-4
CASSYPKSSYNEQFF	TGTGCCAGCAGTTACCCCAAGAGCTCCTACAATGAGCAGTTCTTC	-	TRBJ2-1	once	TRBV6-6
CAWSVQGDYGYTF	TGTGCCTGGAGTGTACAGGGGGACTATGGCTACACCTTC	TRBD1	TRBJ1-2	-	TRBV30
CASSSYSGKADTQYF	TGTGCCAGCAGCTCCTATAGCGGGAAGGCAGATACGCAGTATTTT	TRBD2	TRBJ2-3	-	TRBV7-8
CASSSRDRPPYEQYF	TGTGCCAGCAGTTCGAGGGACAGGCCCCCCTACGAGCAGTACTTC	TRBD1	TRBJ2-7	-	TRBV27
CASSVAQGGMYNEQFF	TGTGCCAGCAGTGTAGCCCAGGGCGGCATGTACAATGAGCAGTTCTTC	-	TRBJ2-1	-	TRBV6-1
CAFLLLLTSEKLFF	TGTGCCTTTCTTCTCCTCTTAACTAGTGAAAAACTGTTTTTT	-	TRBJ1-4	-	TRBV10-3
CASSEAGYSQPQHF	TGTGCCAGCAGTGAAGCGGGGTATAGTCAGCCCCAGCATTTT	-	TRBJ1-5	-	TRBV6-1
CASSLLRNQANQPQHF	TGTGCCAGCAGTTTATTAAGGAACCAGGCGAATCAGCCCCAGCATTTT	-	TRBJ1-5	-	TRBV28
CASSLGGTGGRGKLFF	TGTGCCAGCAGTTTAGGGGGGACAGGGGGTCGAGGAAAACTGTTTTTT	TRBD1	TRBJ1-4	-	TRBV28
CASSRWITRLGDTQYF	TGTGCCAGTAGTAGGTGGATCACACGCCTCGGAGATACGCAGTATTTT	-	TRBJ2-3	once	TRBV19
CASSLGSPDTQYF	TGTGCCAGCAGCTTGGGGTCTCCAGATACGCAGTATTTT	-	TRBJ2-3	-	TRBV5-4
CASTSGLNTEAFF	TGTGCCAGCACGTCAGGCTTGAACACTGAAGCTTTCTTT	-	TRBJ1-1	few	TRBV27
CASSDTQGFEEQYF	TGTGCCAGCAGCGATACTCAGGGCTTTGAAGAGCAGTACTTC	-	TRBJ2-7	-	TRBV11-2
CASRLGRINEKLFF	TGTGCCAGCCGATTGGGCAGGATTAATGAAAAACTGTTTTTT	-	TRBJ1-4	-	TRBV2
CASSPRAEAYEQYF	TGTGCCAGCAGTCCACGGGCGGAGGCCTACGAGCAGTACTTC	-	TRBJ2-7	-	TRBV28
CASMNRGATYEQYF	TGTGCCAGCATGAACAGGGGGGCCACCTACGAGCAGTACTTC	TRBD1	TRBJ2-7	few	TRBV28
CASSRTRGGEQFF	TGTGCCAGCAGCCGGACTAGAGGCGGTGAGCAGTTCTTC	TRBD2	TRBJ2-1	-	TRBV6-5
CAWAGTSGQETQYF	TGTGCCTGGGCAGGGACTAGCGGCCAAGAGACCCAGTACTTC	TRBD2	TRBJ2-5	-	TRBV30
CASGLVRGQPTAGELFF	TGTGCTAGTGGTTTGGTACGTGGACAACCGACCGCCGGGGAGCTGTTTTTT	-	TRBJ2-2	-	TRBV12-5
CASSEAGSGELFF	TGTGCCAGCAGTGAGGCAGGGTCCGGGGAGCTGTTTTTT	-	TRBJ2-2	-	TRBV2
CASTLGRSTDTQYF	TGTGCCAGCACCCTAGGACGCAGCACAGATACGCAGTATTTT	-	TRBJ2-3	-	TRBV5-6
CASSYRTSGTHIGELFF	TGTGCCAGCAGCTACAGGACTAGCGGGACCCACATCGGGGAGCTGTTTTTT	TRBD2	TRBJ2-2	-	TRBV5-5